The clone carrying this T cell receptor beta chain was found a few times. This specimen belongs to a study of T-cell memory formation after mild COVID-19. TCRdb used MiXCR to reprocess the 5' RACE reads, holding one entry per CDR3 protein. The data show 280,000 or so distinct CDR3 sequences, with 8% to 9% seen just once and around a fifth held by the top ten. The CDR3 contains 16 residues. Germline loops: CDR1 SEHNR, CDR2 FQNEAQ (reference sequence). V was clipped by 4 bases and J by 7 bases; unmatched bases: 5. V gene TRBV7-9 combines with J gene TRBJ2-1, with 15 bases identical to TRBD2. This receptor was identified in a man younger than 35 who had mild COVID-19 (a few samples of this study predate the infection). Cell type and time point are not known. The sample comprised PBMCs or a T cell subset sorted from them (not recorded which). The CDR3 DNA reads TGTGCCAGCAGCTCCGGACTAGCGGGGGGGCGAAATGAGCAGTTCTTC. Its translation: CASSSGLAGGRNEQFF.